This is a list of T cell receptor beta chains from one sample in a study of shared clonotypes between healthy human individuals. Only in-frame clones appear in the TCRdb table, and some are missing; sequencing was by immunoSEQ multiplex PCR. The profile covers 850,000 to 1,100,000 clones, with approximately 80% appearing a single time and approximately 0.9% taken by the ten largest. The sequenced sample was memory CD4+ T cells from PBMCs. Source of these receptors: a man between 18 and 29 years old in good health. Some clones in this sample may be carry-over from other donors' samples. The CDR3 runs from the conserved cysteine through the conserved F or W. The D gene is left open where the match is weak. Not every row has a clone size; where given, it reads once, few, many or a size class.

v_call: TRBV4-2; clone_size: .; d_call: TRBD1; j_call: TRBJ2-5; cdr3_aa: CASSRGEADRGETQYF; cdr3_nt: TGTGCCAGCAGCCGAGGGGAAGCTGACAGGGGGGAGACCCAGTACTTC
v_call: TRBV5-6; clone_size: .; d_call: .; j_call: TRBJ2-7; cdr3_aa: CAGTRRTYEQYF; cdr3_nt: TGTGCCGGCACTCGGCGGACCTACGAGCAGTACTTC
v_call: TRBV19; clone_size: .; d_call: TRBD2; j_call: TRBJ2-7; cdr3_aa: CASGTSGSKGSEQYF; cdr3_nt: TGTGCCAGTGGGACTAGCGGGAGTAAGGGGAGCGAGCAGTACTTC
v_call: TRBV5-1; clone_size: .; d_call: .; j_call: TRBJ1-5; cdr3_aa: CASSPQGGDNQPQHF; cdr3_nt: TGCGCCAGCAGCCCCCAGGGTGGGGACAATCAGCCCCAGCATTTT
v_call: TRBV21-1; clone_size: once; d_call: .; j_call: TRBJ1-4; cdr3_aa: CASSNQGATNEKLFF; cdr3_nt: TGTGCCAGCAGCAATCAGGGGGCAACTAATGAAAAACTGTTTTTT
v_call: TRBV11-2; clone_size: .; d_call: .; j_call: TRBJ2-3; cdr3_aa: CASSLMGVPDTQYF; cdr3_nt: TGTGCCAGCAGCTTAATGGGGGTCCCAGATACGCAGTATTTT
v_call: TRBV5-6; clone_size: .; d_call: .; j_call: TRBJ1-1; cdr3_aa: CASSLTDRLNTEAFF; cdr3_nt: TGTGCCAGCAGCTTGACAGACCGACTGAACACTGAAGCTTTCTTT
v_call: TRBV6-4; clone_size: few; d_call: .; j_call: TRBJ2-7; cdr3_aa: CASSARPGSAHEQYF; cdr3_nt: TGTGCCAGCAGTGCCAGACCCGGTTCAGCCCACGAGCAGTACTTC
v_call: TRBV4-1; clone_size: .; d_call: TRBD2; j_call: TRBJ2-5; cdr3_aa: CASSQDHRGLVQETQYF; cdr3_nt: TGCGCCAGCAGCCAAGACCACCGGGGACTAGTCCAAGAGACCCAGTACTTC
v_call: TRBV6-5; clone_size: .; d_call: TRBD2; j_call: TRBJ2-7; cdr3_aa: CASSPSRTSDEQYF; cdr3_nt: TGTGCCAGCAGTCCCTCTCGGACTAGCGACGAGCAGTACTTC